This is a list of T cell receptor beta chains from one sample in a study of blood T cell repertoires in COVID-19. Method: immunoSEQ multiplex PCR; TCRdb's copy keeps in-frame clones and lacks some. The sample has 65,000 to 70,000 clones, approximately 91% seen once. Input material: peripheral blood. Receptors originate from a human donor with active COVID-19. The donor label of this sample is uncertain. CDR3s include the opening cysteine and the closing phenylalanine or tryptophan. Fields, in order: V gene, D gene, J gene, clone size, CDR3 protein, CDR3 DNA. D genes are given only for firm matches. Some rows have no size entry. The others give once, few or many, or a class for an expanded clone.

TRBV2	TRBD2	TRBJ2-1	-	CAGETSVSSYNEQFF	TGTGCCGGGGAGACTAGCGTGAGTTCCTACAATGAGCAGTTCTTC
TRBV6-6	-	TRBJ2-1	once	CASSPWDKNNEQFF	TGTGCCAGCAGCCCTTGGGACAAGAACAATGAGCAGTTCTTC
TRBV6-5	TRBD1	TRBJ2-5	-	CASSSGQGAETQYF	TGTGCCAGCAGTTCGGGACAGGGGGCTGAGACCCAGTACTTC
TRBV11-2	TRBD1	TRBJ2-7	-	CASSFNRGQTYEQYF	TGTGCCAGCAGCTTTAACAGGGGGCAAACCTACGAGCAGTACTTC
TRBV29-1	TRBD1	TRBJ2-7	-	CSVGFGGQGYEQYF	TGCAGCGTTGGGTTCGGGGGACAGGGCTACGAGCAGTACTTC
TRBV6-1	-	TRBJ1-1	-	CASSEKEASEAFF	TGTGCCAGCAGTGAAAAGGAGGCGAGTGAAGCTTTCTTT
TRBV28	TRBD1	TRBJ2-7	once	CASSLTGAGSVYEQYF	TGTGCCAGCAGTCTCACAGGGGCCGGTTCAGTCTACGAGCAGTACTTC
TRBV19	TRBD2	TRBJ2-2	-	CASSLGLAGLTGELFF	TGTGCCAGTAGTCTTGGACTAGCGGGATTAACCGGGGAGCTGTTTTTT
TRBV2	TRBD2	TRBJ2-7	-	CASSEGQRELYEQYF	TGTGCCAGCAGCGAAGGCCAGCGGGAGCTGTACGAGCAGTACTTC
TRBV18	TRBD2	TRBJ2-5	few	CASSREGGETQYF	TGTGCCAGCTCACGGGAGGGAGGCGAGACCCAGTACTTC
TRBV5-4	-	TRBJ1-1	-	CASSLGDMNTEAFF	TGTGCCAGCAGCTTGGGGGACATGAACACTGAAGCTTTCTTT
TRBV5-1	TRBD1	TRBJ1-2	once	CASSLGQGTFYGYTF	TGCGCCAGCAGCCTAGGACAGGGGACGTTTTATGGCTACACCTTC
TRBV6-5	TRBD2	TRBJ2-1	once	CASSYSSTSGINEQFF	TGTGCCAGCAGTTACTCGTCGACTAGCGGTATCAATGAGCAGTTCTTC
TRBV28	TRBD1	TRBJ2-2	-	CASRGQGPGGELFF	TGTGCCAGCAGGGGACAGGGGCCCGGGGGGGAGCTGTTTTTT
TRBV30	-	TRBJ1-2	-	CAWSAEGATYGYTF	TGTGCCTGGAGTGCCGAGGGTGCGACCTATGGCTACACCTTC
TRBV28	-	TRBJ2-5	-	CASSSGEQETQYF	TGTGCCAGCAGTTCAGGGGAACAAGAGACCCAGTACTTC
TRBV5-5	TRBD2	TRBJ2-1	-	CASSLESTSGSYNEQFF	TGTGCCAGCAGCTTGGAGTCGACTAGCGGGTCCTACAATGAGCAGTTCTTC
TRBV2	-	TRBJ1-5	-	CASSASVVNQPQHF	TGTGCCAGCAGTGCCTCGGTGGTCAATCAGCCCCAGCATTTT
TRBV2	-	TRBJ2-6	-	CASSETGPSGANVLTF	TGTGCCAGCAGTGAGACAGGCCCCTCTGGGGCCAACGTCCTGACTTTC
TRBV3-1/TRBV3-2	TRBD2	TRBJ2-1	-	CASSQENFDGGSRSGDEQFF	TGTGCCAGCAGCCAAGAAAACTTTGATGGCGGGAGCCGAAGTGGAGATGAGCAGTTCTTC